The 16 T cell receptor beta chains below all came from one sample that was sequenced in a study of blood T cell repertoires in COVID-19. TCRdb keeps only in-frame clones here, not all; method: immunoSEQ multiplex PCR. Of a few hundred thousand clones listed, roughly 90% are singletons. What was sequenced was peripheral blood. The source is a man aged 55 to 70 with acute or convalescent COVID-19.

The genes are TRBV24-1 and TRBJ1-2, with no clear D. The CDR3 sequence is 11 residues long. V was cut by 6 bases and J by 10 bases, with 11 bases left in between. The germline gives CDR1 KGHDR, CDR2 SFDVKD. The CDR3 sequence: CATSREEAYTF. The CDR3 DNA reads as TGTGCCACCAGTCGGGAAGAGGCCTACACCTTC.

The chain uses TRBV7-8 and TRBJ2-7, with 8 bases identical to TRBD2. Germline V gene data show CDR1 as SGHVS and CDR2 as FQNEAQ. The CDR3 contains 16 residues. The V segment lost 1 base and the J segment 2 bases; nucleotides outside the gene matches: 7. The CDR3 nucleotides read TGTGCCAGCAGCTTAGAAAGGACTAGCCGCACCTACGAGCAGTACTTC. As protein: CASSLERTSRTYEQYF.

The CDR3 region is CASSQESREIDTQYF. The DNA for the CDR3 is TGTGCCAGCAGCCAAGAATCGCGGGAGATAGATACGCAGTATTTT. The chain couples TRBV4-2 to TRBJ2-3; 7 bases fit TRBD2. The CDR3 is 15 residues long. The trim removed 0 bases at V and 5 bases at J, leaving 5 bases unmatched. Germline-derived CDR1 and CDR2 are LGHNA and YNFKEQ.

The rearrangement uses TRBV19 and TRBJ2-2; D remains ambiguous. The germline V gene encodes CDR1 LNHDA and CDR2 SQIVND (reference sequence). The CDR3 is made up of 14 amino acids. V lost 6 bases and J 1 base, leaving 9 bases between the germline ends. CDR3 coding DNA: TGTGCCAGTAGCATCGGGTTGAACACCGGGGAGCTGTTTTTT. Residues: CASSIGLNTGELFF.

V usage is TRBV10-1 and J usage is TRBJ2-3; 7 bases fit TRBD2. Losses at the gene ends were 9 bases for V and 1 base for J; bases not matched to a gene: 4. Germline V gene sequence: CDR1 WNHNN, CDR2 SYGVQD (reference sequence). The CDR3 has 13 residues. The CDR3 spells CARLTSGTDTQYF. For the CDR3, the DNA is TGCGCCAGACTCACTAGCGGCACAGATACGCAGTATTTT.

As concerns this clone: The junction shows a germline mismatch at one end, possibly a read error. The rearrangement uses TRBV7-7 and TRBJ1-1; D call uncertain. The CDR3 is 13 amino acids. Germline values: CDR1 SSHAT, CDR2 FNYEAQ (reference sequence). CDR3 in DNA: TGTGCTAGCAGCTTTAATCGGAACACTGAAGCTTTCTTT. Translation: CASSFNRNTEAFF.

The V and J genes are TRBV18 and TRBJ1-1; D ambiguous. V lost 0 bases to trimming and J lost 10 bases, with 15 bases between them. The CDR3 spans 14 residues. Germline V CDR1 and CDR2: KGHSH, LQKENI. CDR3 nucleotides: TGTGCCAGCTCACCACCTCAGGCGCTCGGCGTAGCTTTCTTT. It specifies CASSPPQALGVAFF.

V gene TRBV11-3 combines with J gene TRBJ2-1; 7 bases fit TRBD2. After removal of 6 bases from V and 6 bases from J, the junction contained 2 bases not matched to a gene. CDR1 is SGHNT, CDR2 YENEEA, per germline. The CDR3 runs to 12 residues. The CDR3 DNA is TGTGCCAGCAGAGCTAGCGGCAATGAGCAGTTCTTC. Its translation is CASRASGNEQFF.

The gene calls are TRBV14 and TRBJ2-7; possible D gene TRBD2, 5 bases. V gave up 1 base and J gave up 7 bases, with 8 bases separating them. CDR1 SGHDN and CDR2 FVKESK come from the germline V gene. The CDR3 loop spans 12 amino acids. CDR3 sequence reads: CASSQVEREQYF. CDR3 DNA: TGTGCCAGCAGCCAAGTGGAGCGGGAGCAGTACTTC.

The chain combines TRBV5-5 with TRBJ1-1, with D maybe TRBD1 (6 bases). The CDR3 has 13 residues. V was clipped by 7 bases and J by 2 bases, with 12 bases between them. Germline V gene data show CDR1 as SGHKS and CDR2 as YYEKEE (reference sequence). DNA of the CDR3: TGTGCCAGCGGAGGACAGCTAAACACTGAAGCTTTCTTT. Translating gives CASGGQLNTEAFF.

V usage is TRBV7-6 and J usage is TRBJ2-3; TRBD1 is a possible D gene (5 bases). This CDR3 has 16 amino acids. Germline CDR1 and CDR2: SGHVS and FNYEAQ. The germline V and J ends were trimmed by 0 bases and 3 bases, with 13 bases remaining between them. The DNA of the CDR3 is TGTGCCAGCAGCTTAGCGCTCTGGCAGGGAACAGATACGCAGTATTTT. This codes for CASSLALWQGTDTQYF.

V and J are TRBV7-9 and TRBJ1-1; the match to TRBD1 covers 9 bases. V dropped 5 bases and J dropped 5; count of bases not matched to a gene: 9. Per the germline V gene, CDR1 is SEHNR and CDR2 is FQNEAQ (reference sequence). This CDR3 is built from 15 residues. This chain's CDR3 is CASSQGTGLATEAFF. The CDR3 DNA sequence: TGTGCCAGCAGCCAAGGGACAGGGCTGGCGACTGAAGCTTTCTTT.

The chain uses TRBV29-1 and TRBJ1-5, with 10 positions matching TRBD1. This CDR3 region has 13 residues. V lost 7 bases, J lost 4 bases, and 4 bases stayed unmatched. CDR1 SQVTM and CDR2 ANQGSEA come from the germline V gene. This CDR3 is CSAGTGANQPQHF. Written as DNA, the CDR3 is TGCAGCGCCGGGACAGGGGCAAATCAGCCCCAGCATTTT.

The genes are TRBV6-5 and TRBJ1-6; D is uncertain. The CDR3 spans 13 residues. Trimming took 11 bases from V and 10 from J, leaving 18 bases between them. CDR1 is MNHEY, CDR2 SVGAGI, per germline. The CDR3 DNA follows: TGTGCCTGTGCGCCCGGAGCGAGATCACCCCTCCACTTT. As protein: CACAPGARSPLHF.

V usage is TRBV19 and J usage is TRBJ2-6, with TRBD1 matching over 9 bases. The J segment lost 1 base and the V segment lost 5 bases, leaving 12 bases of the junction unmatched. Germline V gives CDR1 LNHDA, CDR2 SQIVND (reference sequence). The CDR3 spans 19 residues. CDR3 protein: CASSSTGQGMESGANVLTF. The CDR3 coding sequence is TGTGCCAGTAGTTCGACGGGACAGGGCATGGAATCTGGGGCCAACGTCCTGACTTTC.

This chain links TRBV7-9 with TRBJ2-7; 7 bases fit TRBD1. The J segment lost 0 bases and the V segment lost 8 bases, leaving 10 bases of the junction unmatched. The CDR3 is 15 amino acids. Germline V CDR1 and CDR2: SEHNR, FQNEAQ (reference sequence). The CDR3 coding sequence is TGTGCCAGCGGCCGCCTCGGGACAGTCTCCTACGAGCAGTACTTC. Protein: CASGRLGTVSYEQYF.